This T cell receptor (beta chain) was found in a study of T cell changes during pregnancy in multiple sclerosis. Germline loops: CDR1 SQVTM, CDR2 ANQGSEA. The CDR3 spans 16 residues. V lost 6 bases to trimming and J lost 5 bases; unmatched junction nucleotides: 15. Here immunoSEQ multiplex PCR was the method, and the copy in TCRdb shows in-frame clones only, minus some. The repertoire includes approximately 44,000 clones, roughly 90% of them detected once, and about 0.73% sits in the top ten. The sequence derives from a female donor with multiple sclerosis, enrolled in a pregnancy study. This material consisted of CD4+ T cells from peripheral blood mononuclear cells, taken in the first trimester of pregnancy. The chain uses TRBV29-1 and TRBJ1-4; the match to TRBD1 covers 7 bases. The CDR3 coding sequence is TGCAGCGTAGCAAACCCTACCGGGACAGTGAATGAAAAACTGTTTTTT. Translating gives CSVANPTGTVNEKLFF.